This section outlines one T cell receptor (beta chain) sequence together with its context. The CDR3 has 13 residues. Germline V gene sequence: CDR1 MNHEY, CDR2 SVGAGI. Trimming took off 5 bases at V and 8 bases at J, with 13 bases between the two ends. These data belong to a study of blood T cell repertoires in COVID-19. Study context: PBMCs, B-cell-depleted T cells, or T cells provided the cDNA or gDNA that made up the material.

The authors' processing: Amplification of reference gene primers provided the estimated nucleated cell counts. The data were produced by immunoSEQ multiplex PCR, yet TCRdb's version contains in-frame clones alone and is incomplete. V and J calls and clone size are given by that table; D and trimming were obtained from the DNA. The repertoire includes 110,000 or so clones, 80% to 90% of them detected once, and 4.6% sits in the top ten. This TCR was sampled from a woman aged 45-60 years with acute or convalescent COVID-19. This chain joins TRBV6-5 and TRBJ2-1; D may be TRBD2 (5 bases). Source material: peripheral blood. The CDR3 DNA reads as TGTGCCAGCAGTCGCCGGGGAAGCGATGAGCAGTTCTTC. Its protein product is CASSRRGSDEQFF.